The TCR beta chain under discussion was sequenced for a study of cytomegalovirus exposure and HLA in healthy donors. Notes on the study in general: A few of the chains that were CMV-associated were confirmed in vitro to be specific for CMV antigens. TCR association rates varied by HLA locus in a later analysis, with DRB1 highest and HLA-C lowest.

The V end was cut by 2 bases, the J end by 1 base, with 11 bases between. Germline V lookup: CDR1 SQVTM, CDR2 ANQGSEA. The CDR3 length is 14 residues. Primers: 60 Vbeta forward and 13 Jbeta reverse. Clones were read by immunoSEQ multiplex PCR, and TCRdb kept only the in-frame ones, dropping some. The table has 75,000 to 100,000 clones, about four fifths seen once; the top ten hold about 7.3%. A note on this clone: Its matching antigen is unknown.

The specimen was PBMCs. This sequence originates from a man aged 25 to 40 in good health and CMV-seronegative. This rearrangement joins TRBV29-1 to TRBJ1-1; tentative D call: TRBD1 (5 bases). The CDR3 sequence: CSVENAGRNTEAFF. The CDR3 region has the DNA TGCAGCGTTGAAAACGCAGGGCGGAACACTGAAGCTTTCTTT.